The 5 T cell receptor beta chains below were found in one sample sequenced in a study of shared clonotypes between healthy human individuals. Sequencing was performed with immunoSEQ multiplex PCR; in TCRdb, only in-frame clones are kept and a portion is missing. The sample has around 510,000 clones; around 95% are singletons. Specimen: naive CD4+ T cells sorted from blood. Indicated subset: CD45RA+ positively selected. The receptor set was obtained from a woman aged 25 to 39 in good health.

V usage is TRBV10-3 and J usage is TRBJ1-5; 7 positions match TRBD1. Germline V lookup: CDR1 ENHRY, CDR2 SYGVKD. CDR3 length: 13 residues. V lost 8 bases and J lost 0; bases outside the gene matches: 1. Written as DNA, the CDR3 is TGTGCCATCGGACAGGATAGCAATCAGCCCCAGCATTTT. This codes for CAIGQDSNQPQHF.

CDR3 amino acids: CASSEGLAGGDEQFF. The CDR3 bases are TGTGCCAGCAGTGAAGGACTAGCGGGAGGAGATGAGCAGTTCTTC. The V call is TRBV2, the J call TRBJ2-1; 13 nucleotides match TRBD2. Trimming removed 1 base from V and 8 bases from J; junction bases left unmatched: 2. Looked up from germline, CDR1 is SNHLY and CDR2 is FYNNEI. The CDR3 is 15 residues long. The full variable domain, its missing parts supplied by reference TRBV2 and TRBJ2-1, is EPEVTQTPSHQVTQMGQEVILRCVPISNHLYFYWYRQILGQKVEFLVSFYNNEISEKSEIFDDQFSVERPDGSNFTLKIRSTKLEDSAMYFCASSEGLAGGDEQFFGPGTRLTVL.

The chain has TRBV5-6 and TRBJ2-3; possible D gene TRBD2, 6 bases. The ends were cut back, 4 bases at V and 4 bases at J, with 16 bases in the middle. Germline V CDR1 and CDR2: SGHDT, YYEEEE. The CDR3 length is 15 residues. CDR3 amino acids: CASSAPTTRSDTQYF. The CDR3 DNA reads as TGTGCCAGCAGCGCCCCAACGACTAGATCAGATACGCAGTATTTT.

The chain has TRBV4-2 and TRBJ1-1, with D uncertain. From germline, CDR1 is LGHNA and CDR2 YNFKEQ. The CDR3 consists of 15 residues. The V gene lost 4 bases and the J gene lost 4 bases, with 16 bases spanning the gap. The CDR3 protein is CASSPAQREGTEAFF. Here the CDR3 DNA reads TGTGCCAGCAGCCCAGCACAGAGGGAGGGCACTGAAGCTTTCTTT.

The chain couples TRBV5-1 to TRBJ2-5; 8 bases fit TRBD2. Germline V CDR1 and CDR2: SGHRS, YFSETQ. V lost 1 base, J lost 4 bases, and 3 bases stayed unmatched. The CDR3 consists of 14 residues. The CDR3 reads CASSLSGSGETQYF. In DNA, the CDR3 is TGCGCCAGCAGCTTGAGCGGGAGCGGAGAGACCCAGTACTTC.